This TCR beta chain was observed in a study of blood T cell repertoires in COVID-19. The V gene's germline CDR1 is MNHEY and CDR2 SVGEGT. The CDR3 has 13 amino acids. Trimming took 6 bases from V and 8 from J; bases not matched to a gene: 9. This table comes from immunoSEQ multiplex PCR, and its TCRdb copy is limited to in-frame clones, with some not included. The sample yields some 220,000 clones, approximately 85% seen once. The chain employs TRBV6-2 or TRBV6-3 and TRBJ1-2; TRBD1 aligns across 7 bases. This clonotype was sampled from a woman in her seventies with COVID-19, enrolled during active disease. The sequenced sample consisted of peripheral blood. CDR3 protein: CASSSTDRQGYTF. CDR3 sequence (DNA): TGTGCCAGCAGCTCTACGGACAGGCAGGGCTACACCTTC.